The 24 T cell receptor beta chains below all came from one sample that was sequenced in a study of beta chain features in type 1 diabetes. Study conclusions and caveats: Across all four CD4+ subsets, people with type 1 diabetes showed modestly shorter TCRB CDR3s.

Expressed TCRB transcripts were sequenced because the entire RNA isolate underwent reverse transcription. Repertoires were generated with immunoSEQ multiplex PCR, while TCRdb's copy carries only in-frame clones and drops some. The sample yields 93,000 or so clones, 25% to 30% seen once. No antigen is known for these receptors. The source material was central memory CD4+ T cells from blood. Receptors originate from a woman under 30 with type 1 diabetes.

This clone was seen more than once but under ten times. The gene calls are TRBV5-1 and TRBJ1-1, with a tentative D call TRBD1 (6 bases). The CDR3 is 13 amino acids. Trimming pared 4 bases from V and 7 bases from J, leaving 14 bases between. From germline, CDR1 is SGHRS and CDR2 YFSETQ. CDR3 in DNA: TGCGCCAGCAGCAGATCGCAGGGGAGTGAAGCTTTCTTT. It translates to CASSRSQGSEAFF.

This clone appeared a few times. This chain connects TRBV4-2 to TRBJ2-1; tentative D call: TRBD1 (5 bases). Looked up from germline, CDR1 is LGHNA and CDR2 is YNFKEQ. The CDR3 has 14 amino acids. The V end was cut by 2 bases, the J end by 5 bases, with 10 bases between. This CDR3 reads CASSQSDKNNEQFF. CDR3 bases: TGTGCCAGCAGCCAATCGGACAAAAACAATGAGCAGTTCTTC.

This clone was seen a handful of times. The chain is built from TRBV5-1 and TRBJ1-2, with TRBD1 matching over 9 bases. In germline, CDR1 is SGHRS, CDR2 YFSETQ. V dropped 3 bases and J dropped 8; count of bases not matched to a gene: 8. CDR3 length: 14 amino acids. CDR3 in amino acids: CASSSQGAQGGYTF. The CDR3 coding sequence is TGCGCCAGCAGCTCACAGGGGGCGCAGGGAGGCTACACCTTC.

In this sample, this clone turned up a few times. CDR3: CASSWAGHGELFF. CDR3 nucleotide sequence: TGTGCCAGCAGCTGGGCGGGCCACGGGGAGCTGTTTTTT. V gene TRBV11-3 combines with J gene TRBJ2-2; perhaps TRBD2 as D (5 bases). Trimming left V 4 bases short and J 7 bases short, with 10 bases between. The CDR3 contains 13 residues. Germline CDR1 reads SGHNT; CDR2 reads YENEEA.

V and J are TRBV2 and TRBJ2-4, with 9 nucleotides matching TRBD1. With V trimmed by 6 bases and J by 7 bases, 10 bases remained unmatched. In germline, CDR1 is SNHLY, CDR2 FYNNEI. This CDR3 has 15 residues. CDR3: CASSQGQGPRNIQYF. CDR3 coding DNA: TGTGCCAGCAGCCAGGGACAGGGCCCCCGGAACATTCAGTACTTC.

This chain links TRBV7-2 with TRBJ2-5, with 10 positions matching TRBD1. V shed 5 bases and J 4 bases; nucleotides not matched to a gene: 4. CDR3 length: 14 amino acids. Germline values: CDR1 SGHTA, CDR2 FQGNSA. CDR3 in amino acids: CASSRDRGTETQYF. CDR3 sequence (DNA): TGTGCCAGCAGCCGGGACAGGGGAACAGAGACCCAGTACTTC.

This clone has more than one count but fewer than ten. The chain links TRBV29-1 to TRBJ1-1; 7 bases agree with TRBD1. The CDR3 totals 15 residues. Trimming took 1 base from V and 0 from J; bases not matched to a gene: 5. From germline, CDR1 is SQVTM and CDR2 ANQGSEA. CDR3 residues: CSVEGQGGLNTEAFF. In DNA, the CDR3 is TGCAGCGTTGAAGGACAGGGAGGCCTGAACACTGAAGCTTTCTTT.

This clone was counted a few times. This chain connects TRBV5-4 to TRBJ2-3; D call uncertain. Trimming shortened V by 0 bases and J by 1 base, and 9 bases separated the two germline ends. The CDR3 is made up of 15 amino acids. The germline CDR1 and CDR2 sequences are SGHNT and YYREEE (reference sequence). The CDR3 protein is CASSLDPSGTDTQYF. The CDR3, as DNA: TGTGCCAGCAGCTTGGACCCAAGCGGCACAGATACGCAGTATTTT.

This chain connects TRBV7-9 to TRBJ2-5; unclear D gene. The CDR3 covers 13 residues. With 0 bases removed from V and 5 bases from J, the gap between germline ends came to 7 bases. Per the germline V gene, CDR1 is SEHNR and CDR2 is FQNEAQ (reference sequence). In DNA form, the CDR3 reads TGTGCCAGCAGCTTAGCGCAGTTGGAGACCCAGTACTTC. Translation gives CASSLAQLETQYF.

Only a few counts were recorded for this clone. The chain recombines TRBV27 with TRBJ1-4; a weak D match, TRBD1 (6 bases). Germline CDR1 reads MNHEY; CDR2 reads SMNVEV (reference sequence). There are 13 residues in the CDR3. V dropped 8 bases and J dropped 3 bases, with 10 bases sitting between them. The CDR3 coding sequence is TGTGCCAGCCGGACAGAGCCTAATGAAAAACTGTTTTTT. It specifies CASRTEPNEKLFF.

The J gene is TRBJ1-1, the V gene TRBV10-3; D gene unclear. The CDR3 totals 13 residues. The germline gives CDR1 ENHRY, CDR2 SYGVKD. Trimming took 4 bases from V and 1 from J, leaving 7 bases between them. The CDR3 here is CAISGSRNTEAFF. As DNA, the CDR3 is TGTGCCATCAGTGGTTCGAGGAACACTGAAGCTTTCTTT.

In this sample, this clone turned up once. The chain is built from TRBV5-4 and TRBJ2-3; 8 positions match TRBD2. The CDR3 extends over 14 amino acids. The V segment lost 6 bases and the J segment 4 bases; nucleotides outside the gene matches: 7. CDR1 is SGHNT and CDR2 is YYREEE in the germline V gene (reference sequence). CDR3 loop: CASKSPRGADTQYF. The CDR3 nucleotides are TGTGCCAGCAAATCACCGCGGGGGGCAGATACGCAGTATTTT.

The chain couples TRBV11-3 to TRBJ2-1; 10 bases are a match to TRBD2. J was trimmed by 8 bases and V by 6 bases; bases with no gene match: 7. There are 14 residues in the CDR3. The germline V gene encodes CDR1 SGHNT and CDR2 YENEEA. In nucleotides, the CDR3 is TGTGCCAGCAGTTCTAGCGGGAGTACCCATGAGCAGTTCTTC. Amino acid sequence: CASSSSGSTHEQFF. The variable domain in full, with the rest retrieved from reference TRBV11-3 and TRBJ2-1, is EAGVVQSPRYKIIEKKQPVAFWCNPISGHNTLYWYLQNLGQGPELLIRYENEEAVDDSQLPKDRFSAERLKGVDSTLKIQPAELGDSAVYLCASSSSGSTHEQFFGPGTRLTVL.

The table lists this clone with a few counts. The gene calls are TRBV11-2 and TRBJ2-1, with TRBD2 matching over 7 bases. The trim removed 1 base at V and 0 bases at J, leaving 0 bases unmatched. There are 15 residues in the CDR3. The germline V gene encodes CDR1 SGHAT and CDR2 FQNNGV. CDR3 protein: CASSLAGGSYNEQFF. CDR3 nucleotides: TGTGCCAGCAGCTTAGCGGGAGGCTCCTACAATGAGCAGTTCTTC.

The V gene is TRBV29-1, the J gene TRBJ2-5; D call uncertain. Germline V gene data show CDR1 as SQVTM and CDR2 as ANQGSEA. This CDR3 comprises 11 residues. V shed 4 bases and J shed 5 bases, with 8 bases lying between them. CDR3 in DNA: TGCAGCGTTGGCAGTGGCGAGACCCAGTACTTC. Amino acids: CSVGSGETQYF.

This clone was picked up a small number of times. V and J are TRBV6-5 and TRBJ2-3, with D tentatively TRBD1 (6 bases). Germline lookup yields CDR1 MNHEY and CDR2 SVGAGI. The CDR3 loop spans 16 amino acids. Trimming shortened V by 0 bases and J by 6 bases, and 16 bases separated the two germline ends. The CDR3 DNA sequence: TGTGCCAGCAGTTACTCGACAGGACAGTTGAGGGATACGCAGTATTTT. Amino acid sequence: CASSYSTGQLRDTQYF.

This clone appeared a few times. This chain links TRBV28 with TRBJ2-3, with D possibly being TRBD1 (5 bases). V shed 9 bases and J shed 0 bases, with 13 bases lying between them. Germline V lookup: CDR1 MDHEN, CDR2 SYDVKM. The CDR3 extends over 14 amino acids. CDR3 region: CASQGFPSTDTQYF. The CDR3 DNA reads TGTGCCAGTCAGGGCTTTCCTAGCACAGATACGCAGTATTTT.

The genes are TRBV5-1 and TRBJ1-6, with D possibly being TRBD1 (5 bases). Germline V gene data show CDR1 as SGHRS and CDR2 as YFSETQ. Deletions cut 4 bases from V and 0 bases from J, with 14 bases between. The CDR3 length is 17 residues. The CDR3 bases are TGCGCCAGCAGCCCCGGGACTGAGAGCTCCTATAATTCACCCCTCCACTTT. Translating gives CASSPGTESSYNSPLHF.

This chain links TRBV9 with TRBJ2-5; no clear D gene. The germline CDR1 and CDR2 sequences are SGDLS and YYNGEE. The CDR3 sequence is 13 residues long. V was pared by 1 base and J by 1 base, with 5 bases between. DNA for the CDR3: TGTGCCAGCAGCGTATCCTCCCAAGAGACCCAGTACTTC. Residues: CASSVSSQETQYF.

There are a few counts of this clone. The gene calls are TRBV5-4 and TRBJ2-1; 8 bases agree with TRBD2. CDR3 length equals 15 residues. V lost 1 base and J lost 10; bases outside the gene matches: 10. Germline CDR1 reads SGHNT; CDR2 reads YYREEE (reference sequence). The CDR3 coding sequence is TGTGCCAGCAGCTTGAGCGGGAGAAGTTTACGCGAGCAGTTCTTC. This translates into CASSLSGRSLREQFF. The complete variable domain, with remaining parts taken from reference TRBV5-4 and TRBJ2-1, reads ETGVTQSPTHLIKTRGQQVTLRCSSQSGHNTVSWYQQALGQGPQFIFQYYREEENGRGNFPPRFSGLQFPNYSSELNVNALELDDSALYLCASSLSGRSLREQFFGPGTRLTVL.

J is TRBJ2-7 and V is TRBV10-3, with TRBD2 identical over 11 bases. Per germline, CDR1 ENHRY and CDR2 SYGVKD. J lost 7 bases, V lost 2 bases, and 7 bases had no gene match. This CDR3 is 15 amino acids long. The CDR3 DNA reads TGTGCCATCAGTGAGGGGACTAGCGGCGCGAGGGAGCAGTACTTC. This gives the protein CAISEGTSGAREQYF.

This clone was detected only a few times. J is TRBJ1-5 and V is TRBV19, with D possibly matching TRBD1 (5 bases). This CDR3 has 17 residues. Trimming removed 5 bases from V and 2 bases from J, with 19 bases in between. CDR1 is LNHDA and CDR2 is SQIVND in the germline V gene (reference sequence). CDR3 sequence: CASSRRQGDFGNQPQHF. The CDR3 DNA reads as TGTGCCAGTAGTCGACGACAAGGGGATTTTGGCAATCAGCCCCAGCATTTT.

The chain links TRBV4-2 to TRBJ2-7, with 10 positions matching TRBD2. CDR1 is LGHNA, CDR2 YNFKEQ, per germline. J gave up 7 bases and V 1 base, and 10 bases lay outside the gene matches. The CDR3 is made up of 16 amino acids. The CDR3 coding sequence is TGTGCCAGCAGCCAAGCTAGCGGGAGCGCTACTAGGGAGCAGTACTTC. Amino acid sequence: CASSQASGSATREQYF.

This clone was observed a few times. The chain uses TRBV30 and TRBJ2-2; D gene unclear. CDR1 is GTSNPN and CDR2 is SVGIG in the germline V gene (reference sequence). V was pared by 0 bases and J by 6 bases, with 20 bases between. The CDR3 spans 17 residues. The CDR3 here is CAWSVPLFMSVPGELFF. Written as DNA, the CDR3 is TGTGCCTGGAGTGTACCCCTCTTCATGTCGGTTCCCGGGGAGCTGTTTTTT. Complete variable domain (other parts from reference TRBV30 and TRBJ2-2): SQTIHQWPATLVQPVGSPLSLECTVEGTSNPNLYWYRQAAGRGLQLLFYSVGIGQISSEVPQNLSASRPQDRQFILSSKKLLLSDSGFYLCAWSVPLFMSVPGELFFGEGSRLTVL.